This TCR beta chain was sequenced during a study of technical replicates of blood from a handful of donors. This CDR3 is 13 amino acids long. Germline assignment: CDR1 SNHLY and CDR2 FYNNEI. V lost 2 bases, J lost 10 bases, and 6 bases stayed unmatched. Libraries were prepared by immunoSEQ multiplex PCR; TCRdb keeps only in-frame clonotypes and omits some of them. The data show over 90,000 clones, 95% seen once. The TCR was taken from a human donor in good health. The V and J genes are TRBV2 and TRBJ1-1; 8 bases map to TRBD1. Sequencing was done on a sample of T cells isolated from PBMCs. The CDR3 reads CASSEITGGRAFF. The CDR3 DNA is TGTGCCAGCAGTGAAATCACAGGGGGAAGAGCTTTCTTT.